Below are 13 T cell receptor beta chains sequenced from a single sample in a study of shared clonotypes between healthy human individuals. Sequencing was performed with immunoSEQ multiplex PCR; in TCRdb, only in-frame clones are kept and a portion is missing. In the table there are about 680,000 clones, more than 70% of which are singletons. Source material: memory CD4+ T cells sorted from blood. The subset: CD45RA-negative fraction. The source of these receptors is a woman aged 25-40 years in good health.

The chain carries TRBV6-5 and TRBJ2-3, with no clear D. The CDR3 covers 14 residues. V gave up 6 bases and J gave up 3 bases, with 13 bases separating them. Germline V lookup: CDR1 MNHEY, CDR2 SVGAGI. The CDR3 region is CASREGFFTDTQYF. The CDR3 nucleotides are TGTGCCAGCAGGGAAGGGTTTTTTACAGATACGCAGTATTTT.

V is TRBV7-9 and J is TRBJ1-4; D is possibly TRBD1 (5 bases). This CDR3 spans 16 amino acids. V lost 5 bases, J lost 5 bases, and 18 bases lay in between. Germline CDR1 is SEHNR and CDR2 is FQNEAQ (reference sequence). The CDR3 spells CASSPTGGGKNEKLFF. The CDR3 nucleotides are TGTGCCAGCAGCCCCACCGGGGGGGGGAAGAATGAAAAACTGTTTTTT.

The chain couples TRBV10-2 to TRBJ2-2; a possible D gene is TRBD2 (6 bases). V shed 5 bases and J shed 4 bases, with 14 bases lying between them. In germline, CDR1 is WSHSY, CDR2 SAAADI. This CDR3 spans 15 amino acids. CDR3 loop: CASSRDSLPTGELFF. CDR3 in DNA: TGCGCCAGCAGTCGGGACTCCCTTCCCACCGGGGAGCTGTTTTTT.

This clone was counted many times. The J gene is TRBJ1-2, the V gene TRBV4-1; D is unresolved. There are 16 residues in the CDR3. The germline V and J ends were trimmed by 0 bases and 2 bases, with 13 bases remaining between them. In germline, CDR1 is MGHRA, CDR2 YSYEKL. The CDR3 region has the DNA TGCGCCAGCAGCCAAGAAAGGGCGAGGCTAAACTATGGCTACACCTTC. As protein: CASSQERARLNYGYTF.

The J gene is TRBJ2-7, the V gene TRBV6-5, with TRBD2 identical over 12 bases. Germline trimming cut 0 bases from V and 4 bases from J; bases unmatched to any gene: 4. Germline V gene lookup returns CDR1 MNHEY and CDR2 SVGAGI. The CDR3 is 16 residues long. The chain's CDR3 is CASSYSPGLAGYEQYF. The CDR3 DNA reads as TGTGCCAGCAGTTACTCCCCGGGACTAGCGGGTTACGAGCAGTACTTC.

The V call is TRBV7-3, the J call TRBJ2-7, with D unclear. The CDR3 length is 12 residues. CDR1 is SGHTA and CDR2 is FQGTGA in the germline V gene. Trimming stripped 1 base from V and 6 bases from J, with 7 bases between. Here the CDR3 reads CASSLSYPEQYF. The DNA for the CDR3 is TGTGCCAGCAGCTTAAGCTATCCCGAGCAGTACTTC.

CDR3: CASSLQLGQGTYEQYF. In DNA, the CDR3 is TGTGCCAGCAGCTTGCAATTAGGACAGGGGACCTACGAGCAGTACTTC. The chain joins TRBV5-4 to TRBJ2-7, with TRBD1 identical over 9 bases. The CDR3 loop spans 16 amino acids. With V trimmed by 1 base and J by 2 bases, 7 bases remained unmatched. The V gene's germline CDR1 is SGHNT and CDR2 YYREEE (reference sequence).

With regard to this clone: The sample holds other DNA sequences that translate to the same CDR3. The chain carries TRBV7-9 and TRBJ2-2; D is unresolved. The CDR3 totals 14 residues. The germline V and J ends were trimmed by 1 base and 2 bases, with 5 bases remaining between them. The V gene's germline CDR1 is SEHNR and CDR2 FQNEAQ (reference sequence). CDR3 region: CASSLGQNTGELFF. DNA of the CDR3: TGTGCCAGCAGCTTAGGACAAAACACCGGGGAGCTGTTTTTT.

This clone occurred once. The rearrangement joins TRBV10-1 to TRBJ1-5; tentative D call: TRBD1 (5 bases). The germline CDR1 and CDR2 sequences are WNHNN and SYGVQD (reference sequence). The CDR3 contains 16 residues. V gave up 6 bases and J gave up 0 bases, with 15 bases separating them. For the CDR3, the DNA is TGCGCCAGCAGCAAGGGACCAGGCCCTAGCAATCAGCCCCAGCATTTT. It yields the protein CASSKGPGPSNQPQHF.

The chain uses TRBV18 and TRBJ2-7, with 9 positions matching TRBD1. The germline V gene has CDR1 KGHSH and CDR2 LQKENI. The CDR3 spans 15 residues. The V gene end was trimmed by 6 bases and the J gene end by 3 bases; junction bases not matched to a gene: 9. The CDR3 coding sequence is TGTGCCAGCTCTCCAAAGGGACAGGGAGTCTACGAGCAGTACTTC. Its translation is CASSPKGQGVYEQYF.

The CDR3 sequence: CATTYPSVSGRGTGELFF. The CDR3 coding sequence is TGCGCCACCACATACCCCTCGGTGAGCGGGAGGGGAACCGGGGAGCTGTTTTTT. The rearrangement links TRBV10-1 to TRBJ2-2, with 10 nucleotides matching TRBD2. CDR1 is WNHNN, CDR2 SYGVQD, per germline (reference sequence). V was pared by 10 bases and J by 5 bases, with 19 bases of the junction left unmatched. The CDR3 extends over 18 amino acids.

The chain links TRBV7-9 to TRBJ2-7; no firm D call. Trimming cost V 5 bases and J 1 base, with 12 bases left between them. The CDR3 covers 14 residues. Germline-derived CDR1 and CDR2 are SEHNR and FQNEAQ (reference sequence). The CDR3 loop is CASSPDGKSYEQYF. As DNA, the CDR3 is TGTGCCAGCAGCCCCGACGGAAAGTCCTACGAGCAGTACTTC.

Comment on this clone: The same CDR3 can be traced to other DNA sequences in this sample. For the CDR3, the DNA is TGTGCCAGCAGCTCCAGCTCTGGAAACACCATATATTTT. It is translated as CASSSSSGNTIYF. The chain uses TRBV28 and TRBJ1-3; D remains unclear. The germline CDR1 and CDR2 sequences are MDHEN and SYDVKM. V shed 6 bases and J shed 0 bases, with 6 bases lying between them. The CDR3 loop spans 13 amino acids.